Below, one T cell receptor (beta chain) is given with its context. Antigen specificity is unknown. The data are from a study of T-cell memory formation after mild COVID-19. Findings and caveats of the study: Among contracting clones, CD4+ were mainly CM/EM and CD8+ enriched in EMRA.

With constant-segment primers, 5'RACE yielded cDNA libraries of TCR alpha and TCR beta that carried sample barcodes and UMIs. TCRdb reprocessed the 5' RACE reads with MiXCR, giving one entry per CDR3 protein. The table has a few hundred thousand distinct CDR3 sequences, roughly 20% seen once. With 6 bases removed from V and 1 base from J, the gap between germline ends came to 16 bases. The CDR3 is made up of 15 amino acids. CDR1 and CDR2 from the germline V gene are SGHRS and YFSETQ. The chain employs TRBV5-1 and TRBJ1-1, with D unresolved. Sequenced: PBMCs or a T cell subset sorted from them (not recorded which). The sequence was obtained from an adult woman who had mild COVID-19 (a few samples of this study predate the infection). Cell type and time point are not known. The CDR3 sequence: CASIIGYGQNTEAFF. In DNA, the CDR3 is TGCGCCAGCATAATCGGGTACGGCCAGAACACTGAAGCTTTCTTT.